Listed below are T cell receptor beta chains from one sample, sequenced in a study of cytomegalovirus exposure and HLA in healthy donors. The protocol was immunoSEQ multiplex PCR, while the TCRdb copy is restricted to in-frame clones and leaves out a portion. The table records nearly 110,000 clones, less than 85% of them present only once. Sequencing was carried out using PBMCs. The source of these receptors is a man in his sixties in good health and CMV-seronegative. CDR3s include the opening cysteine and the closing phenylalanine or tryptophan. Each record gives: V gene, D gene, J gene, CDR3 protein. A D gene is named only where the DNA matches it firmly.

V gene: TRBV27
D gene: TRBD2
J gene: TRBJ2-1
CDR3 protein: CASSFPQAGGRKAEQFF

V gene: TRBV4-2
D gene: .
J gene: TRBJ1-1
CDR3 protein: CASSQGYQGNTEAFF

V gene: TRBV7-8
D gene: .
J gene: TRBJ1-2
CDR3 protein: CASSPGGSYYGYTF

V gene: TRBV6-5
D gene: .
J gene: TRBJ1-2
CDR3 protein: CASSILFGSNYGYTF

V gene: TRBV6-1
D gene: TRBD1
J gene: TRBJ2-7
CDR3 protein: CASRPGQGDTYEQYF

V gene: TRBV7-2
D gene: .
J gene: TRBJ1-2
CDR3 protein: CASSLGGALYGYTF

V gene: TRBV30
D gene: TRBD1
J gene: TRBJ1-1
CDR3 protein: CAWNPGQANTEAFF

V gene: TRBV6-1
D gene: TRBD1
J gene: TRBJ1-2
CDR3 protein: CASSVQGVEGYTF

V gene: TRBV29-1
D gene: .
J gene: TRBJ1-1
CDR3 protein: CSVDRGDFEAFF

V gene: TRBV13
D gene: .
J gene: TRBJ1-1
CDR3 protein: CASSRGVTEAFF

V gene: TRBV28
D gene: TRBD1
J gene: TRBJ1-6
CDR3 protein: CASTVAEGALRNSPLHF

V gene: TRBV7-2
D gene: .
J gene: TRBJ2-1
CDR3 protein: CASSKGGNEQFF

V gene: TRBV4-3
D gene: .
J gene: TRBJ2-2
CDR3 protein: CASSQRAGELFF

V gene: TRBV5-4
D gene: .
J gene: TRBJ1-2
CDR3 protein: CASSSGSTFNYGYTF

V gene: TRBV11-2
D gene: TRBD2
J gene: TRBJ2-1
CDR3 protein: CASSRSAGVSYNEQFF

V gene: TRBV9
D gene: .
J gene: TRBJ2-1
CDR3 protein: CASSGRPDQEHEQFF

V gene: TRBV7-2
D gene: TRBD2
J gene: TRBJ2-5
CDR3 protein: CASSSNRGGLETQYF

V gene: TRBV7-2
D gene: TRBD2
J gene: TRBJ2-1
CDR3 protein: CASSFGGVSYNEQFF

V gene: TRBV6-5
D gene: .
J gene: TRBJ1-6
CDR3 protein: CASSYLTENNSPLHF

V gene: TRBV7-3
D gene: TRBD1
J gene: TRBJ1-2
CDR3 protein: CASSIGTGSIGDGYTF

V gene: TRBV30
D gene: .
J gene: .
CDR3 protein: CAWSVLYEQYF

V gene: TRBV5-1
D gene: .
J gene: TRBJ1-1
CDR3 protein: CASSLTGSATEAFF

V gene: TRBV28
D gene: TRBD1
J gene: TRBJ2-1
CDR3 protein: CASSGPGTAYNEQFF

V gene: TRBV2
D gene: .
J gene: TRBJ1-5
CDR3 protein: CASRLQKGGSNQPQHF

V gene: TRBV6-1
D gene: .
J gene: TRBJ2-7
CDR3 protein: CASSALPRDKEYF

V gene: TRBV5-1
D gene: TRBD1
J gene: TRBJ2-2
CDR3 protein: CASTRDRGRGRTGELFF

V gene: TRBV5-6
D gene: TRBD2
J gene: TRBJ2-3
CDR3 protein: CASSGRGADTQYF

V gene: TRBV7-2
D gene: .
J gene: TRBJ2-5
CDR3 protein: CASSFLETQYF

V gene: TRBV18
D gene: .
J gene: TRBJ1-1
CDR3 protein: CASSPPKPTVNTEAFF

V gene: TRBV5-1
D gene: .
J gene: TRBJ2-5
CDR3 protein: CASSLTPTQETQYF

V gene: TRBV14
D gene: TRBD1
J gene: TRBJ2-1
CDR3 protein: CASSQTGTGSFGEQFF

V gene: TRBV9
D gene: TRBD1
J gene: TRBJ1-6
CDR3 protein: CASSAPPGQGINSPLHF

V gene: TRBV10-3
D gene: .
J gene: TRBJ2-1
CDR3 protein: CAISEKQIFYNEQFF

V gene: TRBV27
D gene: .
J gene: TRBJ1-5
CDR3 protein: CASSLLGGNQPQHF

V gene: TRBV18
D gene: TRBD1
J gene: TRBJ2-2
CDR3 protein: CASSPAGQGAFAGELFF

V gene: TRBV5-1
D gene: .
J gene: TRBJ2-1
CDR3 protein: CASSHGGNNEQFF

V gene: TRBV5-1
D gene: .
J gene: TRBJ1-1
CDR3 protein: CATRAQTNTEAFF

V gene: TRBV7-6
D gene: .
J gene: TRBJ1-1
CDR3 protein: CASSPTQRGHTEAFF

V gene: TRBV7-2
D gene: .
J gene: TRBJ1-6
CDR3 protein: CASSLVPGDNSPLHF

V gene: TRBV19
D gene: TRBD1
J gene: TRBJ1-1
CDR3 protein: CASTSKGLRPGGTEAFF

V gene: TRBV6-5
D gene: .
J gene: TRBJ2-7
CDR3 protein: CASSYLYTGYEQYF

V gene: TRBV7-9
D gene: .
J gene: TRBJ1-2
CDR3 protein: CASSLAETGVPRGTYGYTF